The present TCR beta chain was sequenced within a study of blood T cells in healthy people across ages (dated by TCRdb to about 2015). In the study overall: In model experiments, template switching captured roughly one uniquely barcoded TCR beta cDNA molecule for every two T cells. Using deep sequencing normalized with unique cDNA molecular identifiers, the study measured how TCR beta repertoire diversity changes with age. Four age groups were formed from the donors: young (average approximately 16 years), middle-aged (around 37), aged (approximately 60) and long-lived (about 75). To avoid experimental bias, donors of different ages were distributed randomly across sequencing lanes. Using the same blood draw, the study looked at two additional independent replicas of 1 million unique cDNA reads for two donors, one aged 18 to 30 and the other aged 80 or older. General findings and caveats noted by the study authors: Because the CMV infection status of the donors was unknown, age-related changes in expanded clonotypes may potentially have been confounded. Compared with the aged group, the long-lived group had more naive CD4+ T cells, fewer expanded clones and increased TCR diversity, suggesting age selection. The percentage of naive T cells measured by flow cytometry correlated strongly with observed TCR beta diversity. As age increased, observed TCR beta diversity per million T cells dropped in a roughly linear way, and a significant reduction was already evident by age 40. Estimates of total diversity from one million sequenced T cells were regarded as lower bounds and underestimates. Conclusive comparison of naive and antigen-experienced compartments was prevented by the profiling of bulk unsorted PBMCs.

Receptor libraries were prepared by 5' RACE. Sequencing was carried out with an Illumina HiSeq 2500. The second PCR ran for roughly 7 to 11 cycles and used a J-beta primer mix along with a sample-barcoded 5' primer. A template-switch 5' adaptor carrying 12 random nucleotides introduced a unique molecular identifier onto each TCR beta cDNA molecule. Each sample yielded at least 3 million CDR3-containing paired-end reads. First-strand cDNA was synthesized from all RNA with the Mint cDNA synthesis kit, primed by a TRBC-specific oligonucleotide. After uracil-DNA glycosylase treatment, a first 18-cycle PCR used universal primers M1SS and BC2_uni_R on all cDNA. Per the authors' processing: Each sample was normalized by randomly selecting 1 million high-quality reads, each carrying a distinct molecular identifier. Instead of being binned into consensus sequences, reads that shared molecular identifiers were thrown out. MiTCR, with a Q25 quality threshold and the strictest error-elimination algorithm, was used for CDR3 identification, clonotype clustering and error correction. A nonparametric unseen species model with Euler transformation was used to estimate a lower bound on total TCR beta diversity. The public sequencing data were trimmed at Q25 with fastp and processed into clonotypes with MiXCR by TCRdb, which kept only in-frame beta chains. Entries are consolidated by CDR3 protein sequence, retaining the most common genes and DNA. What appears here as the V and J calls and clone size reflects TCRdb's work, not the paper's. The sample table holds roughly 900,000 distinct CDR3 sequences, of which under 30% were seen once. The biggest ten clones account for approximately 15% of the sample.

Regarding this clonotype: Its recognized antigen is unknown. No quality values exist for individual bases; no much larger clone is one base distant.

The donors were about 40 Caucasian individuals from Russia, aged roughly 6 to 100 years, who were systemically healthy. Each donor gave 8 to 10 milliliters of peripheral blood, collected into EDTA-treated Vacutainer tubes. Ficoll-Paque density-gradient centrifugation was used to isolate PBMCs, with at least 6 million per sample. Total RNA was extracted from PBMCs with Trizol reagent, with at least 6 micrograms obtained per sample. For every donor, an aliquot of PBMCs went through flow cytometry to measure the percentages of naive CD45RAhigh/CD27high T cells. Sequencing used blood. This TCR was recovered from a woman older than 75 in good health.

The CDR3 reads as follows: CASSLRQGGGAGYEQYF. In nucleotides, the sequence is TGTGCCAGCAGTCTAAGGCAGGGCGGGGGGGCTGGCTACGAGCAGTACTTC. The chain links TRBV7-2 with TRBJ2-5; 9 junctional bases match TRBD2. Judging by the DNA end, TRBJ2-7 fits better; the J call may be wrong. CDR1 and CDR2 are drawn from the germline V gene: SGHTA, FQGNSA. The CDR3 runs 17 residues from the cysteine to the phenylalanine. Only the CDR3 region is kept as DNA, spanning 51 bases read in frame from base 1.